Listed below are T cell receptor beta chains from one sample, sequenced in a study of OX40 agonist ivuxolimab in advanced cancers. Method: immunoSEQ multiplex PCR; TCRdb's copy keeps in-frame clones and lacks some. The table includes about 63,000 clones, more than 60% detected once. The sequenced sample was CD4+ or CD8+ T cells sorted from blood, obtained in a trial of the OX40 agonist ivuxolimab. These receptors were taken from an adult with an advanced solid tumor such as melanoma, head and neck, liver or kidney cancer. Each CDR3 is given with its conserved first and last residue. The D gene is left open where the match is weak. Clone size, where shown, is once, few, many, or a class for clones that have expanded.

d_call j_call v_call clone_size cdr3_aa cdr3_nt
- TRBJ1-6 TRBV5-1 - CASSQSTGFNSPLHF TGCGCCAGCAGCCAATCGACGGGTTTTAATTCACCCCTCCACTTT
TRBD1 TRBJ1-5 TRBV10-2 medium-sized CASADRDQPQHF TGCGCCAGCGCGGACAGGGACCAGCCCCAGCATTTT
- TRBJ2-3 TRBV5-4 - CASSLRASPGDTQYF TGTGCCAGCAGCTTGCGGGCATCTCCTGGGGATACGCAGTATTTT
TRBD1 TRBJ1-3 TRBV30 - CAWSGGQGADTIYF TGTGCCTGGAGTGGAGGGCAGGGGGCAGACACCATATATTTT
- TRBJ2-2 TRBV7-3 - CASSPQVTGELFF TGTGCCAGCAGCCCTCAGGTCACCGGGGAGCTGTTTTTT
- TRBJ2-1 TRBV4-2 few CASSQELGPNEQFF TGTGCCAGCAGCCAGGAACTCGGACCCAATGAGCAGTTCTTC
- TRBJ1-1 TRBV12-5 once CASGLTEAEAFF TGTGCTAGTGGTTTGACGGAAGCTGAAGCTTTCTTT
- TRBJ2-7 TRBV23-1 - CASSQPSNEQYF TGCGCCAGCAGTCAACCTAGTAACGAGCAGTACTTC
- TRBJ1-2 TRBV4-1 - CASSPDTEGSYGYTF TGCGCCAGCAGCCCGGACACTGAGGGTTCCTATGGCTACACCTTC
- TRBJ1-4 TRBV27 - CASSLRQNEKLFF TGTGCCAGCAGTTTAAGGCAGAATGAAAAACTGTTTTTT
- TRBJ1-2 TRBV28 - CASRSRQIYGYTF TGTGCCAGCAGATCCAGGCAGATCTATGGCTACACCTTC
- TRBJ1-1 TRBV29-1 - CSAKRQMNTEAFF TGCAGCGCCAAAAGACAGATGAACACTGAAGCTTTCTTT
- TRBJ2-7 TRBV4-1 - CASSQGEVSRQYF TGCGCCAGCAGCCAAGGGGAGGTTTCTCGGCAGTACTTC
- TRBJ1-2 TRBV28 - CASSLIAFGYTF TGTGCCAGCAGTTTAATAGCGTTTGGCTACACCTTC
- TRBJ1-5 TRBV28 - CASSFNRDSNQPQHF TGTGCCAGCAGTTTCAACAGGGATAGCAATCAGCCCCAGCATTTT
- TRBJ2-4 TRBV10-3 - CATLREGAGDIQYF TGTGCCACCCTCAGGGAGGGGGCCGGGGACATTCAGTACTTC
TRBD2 TRBJ2-3 TRBV5-4 - CASSLAGGLATIF TGTGCCAGCAGCTTGGCCGGGGGACTAGCGACTATTTTT
TRBD1 TRBJ2-1 TRBV7-8 - CASSFLQGGKDEQFF TGTGCCAGCAGCTTTTTACAGGGGGGAAAGGATGAGCAGTTCTTC
- TRBJ2-7 TRBV18 - CASSPWQGPYEQYF TGTGCCAGCTCACCATGGCAGGGCCCCTACGAGCAGTACTTC
- TRBJ1-4 TRBV6-5 - CASRIGVHSEKLFF TGTGCCAGCAGGATTGGGGTTCACTCTGAAAAACTGTTTTTT
TRBD2 TRBJ2-6 TRBV29-1 - CSVTAGGGPGGANVLTF TGCAGCGTGACTGCGGGGGGTGGTCCTGGTGGGGCCAACGTCCTGACTTTC
- TRBJ2-5 TRBV14 few CASSQGTGGTQYF TGTGCCAGCAGCCAAGGGACTGGTGGGACCCAGTACTTC
- TRBJ2-2 TRBV2 - CASMGDKYTGELFF TGTGCCAGCATGGGGGACAAATACACCGGGGAGCTGTTTTTT
- TRBJ2-7 TRBV6-6 few CASSSLGGPYEQYF TGTGCCAGCAGTTCCCTGGGGGGGCCTTACGAGCAGTACTTC
TRBD2 TRBJ2-7 TRBV7-8 once CASSPAPSGSQGSSYEQYF TGTGCCAGCAGCCCCGCGCCTAGCGGGAGTCAGGGTAGCTCCTACGAGCAGTACTTC
- TRBJ2-7 TRBV6-1 - CASSGSTYEQYF TGTGCCAGCAGTGGGAGTACCTACGAGCAGTACTTC
TRBD1 TRBJ1-5 TRBV30 - CAWSVGTGGEQPQHF TGTGCCTGGAGTGTCGGGACAGGGGGCGAACAGCCCCAGCATTTT
- TRBJ2-3 TRBV28 - CASSLFTASTDTQYF TGTGCCAGCAGTTTATTCACAGCTAGCACAGATACGCAGTATTTT
TRBD1 TRBJ1-4 TRBV19 - CASSIARTGTATNEKLFF TGTGCCAGTAGTATAGCCCGGACAGGGACTGCAACTAATGAAAAACTGTTTTTT
- TRBJ2-7 TRBV28 many CASIGQASDEQYF TGTGCCAGCATCGGGCAGGCTTCCGACGAGCAGTACTTC
- TRBJ2-5 TRBV5-1 - CASSGSQETQYF TGCGCCAGCAGCGGGTCCCAAGAGACCCAGTACTTC
TRBD1 TRBJ2-4 TRBV19 - CASSITGQTDIQYF TGTGCCAGTAGCATTACGGGACAGACGGACATTCAGTACTTC
- TRBJ2-7 TRBV6-6 - CAISDGNSYEQYF TGTGCCATTTCGGACGGGAACTCCTACGAGCAGTACTTC
TRBD2 TRBJ2-1 TRBV4-2 - CASSQEASGGVFPHEQFF TGTGCCAGCAGCCAAGAAGCTAGCGGGGGGGTTTTTCCCCATGAGCAGTTCTTC
- TRBJ1-3 TRBV7-8 - CASSSQGVTGLSGNTIYF TGTGCCAGCAGCTCCCAAGGGGTGACAGGCCTCTCTGGAAACACCATATATTTT
- TRBJ1-2 TRBV4-1 once CASSQGGVGEGYTF TGCGCCAGCAGCCAAGGGGGGGTCGGGGAAGGCTACACCTTC
- TRBJ2-7 TRBV5-1 - CASSLVGGPAYEQYF TGCGCCAGCAGCTTGGTTGGGGGGCCCGCGTACGAGCAGTACTTC
- TRBJ2-5 TRBV6-5 - CASILQGGETQYF TGTGCCAGCATTCTACAGGGAGGGGAGACCCAGTACTTC
TRBD2 TRBJ2-7 TRBV7-9 - CASSLAGGYEQYF TGTGCCAGCAGCTTAGCGGGAGGGTACGAGCAGTACTTC
- TRBJ1-5 TRBV4-1 - CASSQEADIYSNQPQHF TGCGCCAGCAGCCAAGAGGCAGACATCTATAGCAATCAGCCCCAGCATTTT
- TRBJ1-1 TRBV15 - CATSINPGGEAFF TGTGCCACCAGCATAAACCCAGGCGGTGAAGCTTTCTTT
TRBD2 TRBJ2-7 TRBV7-9 - CASSPWGGTNEQYF TGTGCCAGCAGCCCTTGGGGGGGTACGAACGAGCAGTACTTC
- TRBJ2-1 TRBV7-9 - CAGSLDLLTYNERFF TGTGCCGGCAGCTTAGATCTCCTAACCTACAATGAGCGGTTCTTC
TRBD2 TRBJ2-1 TRBV27 - CASSLLGSGGRNEQFF TGTGCCAGCAGTTTATTAGGTAGCGGGGGGAGGAATGAGCAGTTCTTC
- TRBJ1-1 TRBV30 - CAWSVGRTNTEAFF TGTGCCTGGAGTGTAGGCAGAACGAACACTGAAGCTTTCTTT
TRBD1 TRBJ2-7 TRBV7-9 - CASSLANRGYEQYF TGTGCCAGCAGCTTAGCGAACAGGGGCTACGAGCAGTACTTC
TRBD1 TRBJ1-2 TRBV6-1 - CASSPRGTVAYGYTF TGTGCCAGCAGTCCCCGGGGGACAGTTGCCTATGGCTACACCTTC
- TRBJ1-2 TRBV5-1 few CASSLDGNYGYTF TGCGCCAGCAGCTTGGATGGAAACTATGGCTACACCTTC
TRBD2 TRBJ2-1 TRBV27 - CASRVLAGVTYNEQFF TGTGCCAGCAGAGTACTAGCGGGGGTCACCTACAATGAGCAGTTCTTC
TRBD1 TRBJ2-1 TRBV5-1 - CASIIIPGQGRGEQFF TGCGCCAGCATCATTATTCCGGGACAGGGGCGAGGGGAGCAGTTCTTC
- TRBJ2-2 TRBV13 - CASSLGGPGELFF TGTGCCAGCAGCTTGGGGGGCCCCGGGGAGCTGTTTTTT
- TRBJ1-4 TRBV28 - CASSLGGEGEKLFF TGTGCCAGCAGTTTAGGTGGGGAGGGGGAAAAACTGTTTTTT
- TRBJ2-6 TRBV19 - CASSIEGGGSYSGANVLTF TGTGCCAGTAGTATAGAGGGTGGGGGCTCCTACTCTGGGGCCAACGTCCTGACTTTC
TRBD1 TRBJ2-1 TRBV11-2 - CASSSIQGNTVQFF TGTGCCAGCAGCTCGATACAGGGGAACACGGTTCAGTTCTTC
- TRBJ2-7 TRBV7-3 - CASSLGTLGEQYF TGTGCCAGCAGCTTAGGTACCCTGGGGGAGCAGTACTTC
TRBD1 TRBJ2-7 TRBV28 many CASSLIVWDRVSYEQYF TGTGCCAGCAGTTTAATAGTTTGGGACAGGGTTTCCTACGAGCAGTACTTC
- TRBJ2-3 TRBV5-8 - CASSLGGPLADTQYF TGTGCCAGCAGCTTAGGGGGGCCTCTCGCAGATACGCAGTATTTT